A selection of T cell receptor beta chains follows, all from one sample in a study of cytomegalovirus exposure and HLA in healthy donors. Clones were sequenced by immunoSEQ multiplex PCR, and TCRdb holds only the in-frame ones, with some missing. Among about 120,000 clones listed, roughly 9.9% were seen once. Sequences were obtained from PBMCs. The source is a man younger than 40 in good health and CMV-seronegative. The CDR3 runs from the conserved cysteine through the conserved F or W. The D gene is left open where the match is weak. Expanded clones are given a class, and other clones once, few, many or no size at all.

TRBV5-4,.,TRBJ1-6,few,CASSSRTDLGSPLHF,TGTGCCAGCAGCAGCCGGACAGACCTAGGTTCACCCCTCCACTTT
TRBV4-3,TRBD1,TRBJ2-6,.,CASSQEGRGRSFGANVLTF,TGCGCCAGCAGCCAAGAAGGCAGGGGGCGATCTTTTGGGGCCAACGTCCTGACTTTC
TRBV7-2,TRBD2,TRBJ2-7,once,CASSLAAGGPYEQYF,TGTGCCAGCAGCTTAGCAGCGGGAGGGCCCTACGAGCAGTACTTC
TRBV4-2,.,TRBJ2-3,few,CASRFVGAGDTQYF,TGTGCCAGCAGATTCGTGGGGGCTGGAGATACGCAGTATTTT
TRBV7-9,.,TRBJ2-3,.,CASSPRTSDTQYF,TGTGCCAGCAGCCCTCGGACTTCCGATACGCAGTATTTT
TRBV19,TRBD1,TRBJ2-2,few,CASNPGQGKGTGELFF,TGTGCCAGTAACCCGGGACAGGGAAAGGGGACCGGGGAGCTGTTTTTT
TRBV7-3,TRBD2,TRBJ2-1,.,CASSLHKRETSSYNEQFF,TGTGCCAGCAGCTTACACAAGCGGGAGACATCTTCCTACAATGAGCAGTTCTTC
TRBV10-2,.,TRBJ1-1,.,CASSESRRGTEAFF,TGCGCCAGCAGTGAGTCCCGGCGGGGCACTGAAGCTTTCTTT
TRBV27,.,TRBJ1-5,.,CASSLVAAGRGQPQHF,TGTGCCAGCAGTTTAGTAGCCGCAGGGCGGGGACAGCCCCAGCATTTT
TRBV5-4,.,TRBJ2-3,few,CASSLEFLGTDTQYF,TGTGCCAGCAGCTTGGAGTTCCTAGGCACAGATACGCAGTATTTT
TRBV25-1,.,TRBJ2-4,.,CASSESGNRAKNIQYF,TGTGCCAGCAGTGAATCGGGTAATCGAGCCAAAAACATTCAGTACTTC